The source of this T cell receptor (beta chain) is a study of T cells in tuberculosis. Overall study: T cells were selected with CD1B tetramers loaded with glucose monomycolate. IGRA-negative adolescents, IGRA-positive adolescents with latent tuberculosis and adults with active tuberculosis formed this South African cohort.

Latent tuberculosis screening used tuberculin skin test and IGRA at entry. Overall study findings and caveats: Smaller alpha distances in active tuberculosis partly reflected shorter CDR3-alpha lengths.

A word on this clone: The antigen is unknown.

The CDR3 has 18 amino acids. J gave up 2 bases and V 0 bases, and 10 bases lay outside the gene matches. Germline CDR1 is SGDLS and CDR2 is YYNGEE. Clones were sequenced by immunoSEQ multiplex PCR, and TCRdb holds only the in-frame ones, with some missing. This table has 40,000 to 50,000 clones, roughly 96% appearing once. The source material was PBMCs. The receptor comes from a donor between 10 and 35 years old with latent tuberculosis or without tuberculosis infection. The chain combines TRBV9 with TRBJ2-3; TRBD2 aligns across 9 bases. CDR3 sequence reads: CASSVDAGGLPLTDTQYF. CDR3 nucleotide sequence: TGTGCCAGCAGCGTAGATGCGGGGGGGCTCCCTCTCACAGATACGCAGTATTTT.